These 4 T cell receptor beta chains came from one sample sequenced in a study of tumor and adjacent non-tumor tissue in lung cancer. RNA was extracted from bulk tissue without any cell sorting. TCRbeta libraries were built with three rounds of nested PCR, modified from ARM-PCR. TCRdb passed the multiplex PCR reads through MiXCR, listing each CDR3 protein once. Among under 100,000 distinct CDR3 sequences listed, around two thirds were seen once. Sequencing used lung tumor tissue. The receptors were sampled from a woman in her 70s with non-small cell lung cancer.

A word on this clonotype: At one boundary the junction diverges from the germline segment, which might be a read error. The chain employs TRBV5-4 and TRBJ1-1; no firm D call. Germline V gene lookup returns CDR1 SGHNT and CDR2 YYREEE (reference sequence). The CDR3 runs to 13 residues. Written as DNA, the CDR3 is TGTGCCAGCAGCCGGGAACCGGCCACTGAAGCTCTCTTT. Its protein is CASSREPATEALF. The full variable domain, its missing parts supplied by reference TRBV5-4 and TRBJ1-1, is ETGVTQSPTHLIKTRGQQVTLRCSSQSGHNTVSWYQQALGQGPQFIFQYYREEENGRGNFPPRFSGLQFPNYSSELNVNALELDDSALYLCASSREPATEALFGQGTRLTVV.

The chain is built from TRBV6-5 and TRBJ2-3; no clear D gene. There are 15 residues in the CDR3. Germline V gene data show CDR1 as MNHEY and CDR2 as SVGAGI. Trimming took 2 bases from V and 2 from J, leaving 11 bases between them. CDR3 coding DNA: TGTGCCAGCAGTTACACATCTATGAACACAGATACGCAGTATTTT. This gives the protein CASSYTSMNTDTQYF.

The chain combines TRBV20-1 with TRBJ1-1; D unresolved. The V gene lost 4 bases and the J gene lost 2 bases, with 14 bases spanning the gap. Germline values: CDR1 DFQATT, CDR2 SNEGSKA (reference sequence). The CDR3 totals 14 residues. The CDR3 loop reads CSAKAHSINTEAFF. In nucleotides, the CDR3 is TGCAGTGCTAAGGCGCACAGTATAAACACTGAAGCTTTCTTT.

The chain employs TRBV6-6 and TRBJ1-2; D perhaps matches TRBD1 (5 bases). Germline loops: CDR1 MNHNY, CDR2 SVGAGI (reference sequence). This CDR3 contains 13 residues. CDR3 sequence (DNA): TGTACTAACCACGGGGCTCTTTGGGATGGCTACACCTTC. Encoded protein: CTNHGALWDGYTF.